Listed below are T cell receptor beta chains from one sample, sequenced in a study of blood T cell repertoires in COVID-19. Method: immunoSEQ multiplex PCR; TCRdb's copy keeps in-frame clones and lacks some. Of approximately 81,000 clones in the sample, roughly nine tenths were seen once. The sample was peripheral blood. The receptors were sampled from a woman aged 50 to 65 in a cohort sampled during active COVID-19. Each CDR3 is given with its conserved first and last residue. The D gene is left open where the match is weak. Size is stated for part of the rows, as once, few or many counts, or as a class when the clone is expanded.

j_call	d_call	v_call	clone_size	cdr3_nt	cdr3_aa
TRBJ2-7	-	TRBV12-3/TRBV12-4	-	TGTGCCAGCAGTCGACAGGAGGAGCAGTACTTC	CASSRQEEQYF
TRBJ2-7	TRBD2	TRBV7-8	-	TGTGCCAGCAGCTTCCCCGGACTAGCGGGAGATGAGCAGTACTTC	CASSFPGLAGDEQYF
TRBJ2-3	TRBD2	TRBV30	-	TGTGCCTGGACCCGTGGACTAGCGGGGACAGATACGCAGTATTTT	CAWTRGLAGTDTQYF
TRBJ1-6	-	TRBV5-1	-	TGCGCCAGCAGCTTTGGACAGCAAAATTCACCCCTCCACTTT	CASSFGQQNSPLHF
TRBJ2-7	-	TRBV7-9	-	TGTGCCAGCAGCTTAGGGGGGACAAGGAACTACGAGCAGTACTTC	CASSLGGTRNYEQYF
TRBJ1-2	-	TRBV15	-	TGTGCCACCAGCAGGCCGCGAATACGGGACTATGGCTACACCTTC	CATSRPRIRDYGYTF
TRBJ1-2	-	TRBV7-9	once	TGTGCCAGCAGCTTAGAGCTGACACCCTATGGCTACACCTTC	CASSLELTPYGYTF
TRBJ2-1	-	TRBV6-1	-	TGTGCCAGCAGTGAGGGGGGAGGAGACAATGAGCAGTTCTTC	CASSEGGGDNEQFF
TRBJ1-3	TRBD1	TRBV7-2	-	TGTGCCAGCAGCTTGGGGACAGGGGGTGTCATCGGAAACACCATATATTTT	CASSLGTGGVIGNTIYF
TRBJ2-2	-	TRBV19	-	TGTGCCAGTAGTATAAACGGGAGAGGGGTCGGGGAGCTGTTTTTT	CASSINGRGVGELFF
TRBJ2-1	TRBD2	TRBV18	-	TGTGCCAGCTCACTGGGACTAGCGGGATACAATGAGCAGTTCTTC	CASSLGLAGYNEQFF
TRBJ2-7	TRBD1	TRBV5-1	-	TGCGCCAGCAGCGTGCGACAGGGCTACGAGCAGTACTTC	CASSVRQGYEQYF
TRBJ1-3	-	TRBV6-5	-	TGTGCCAGCAGCCGCAGTGGCAACCCCATATATTTT	CASSRSGNPIYF
TRBJ2-7	-	TRBV13	once	TGTGCCAGCAGCCCCCGGACAGCCCTTTCCTACGAGCAGTACTTC	CASSPRTALSYEQYF
TRBJ2-2	-	TRBV7-9	-	TGTGCCAGCAGCTTAGACGGGGCCGGGGAGCTGTTTTTT	CASSLDGAGELFF
TRBJ2-5	TRBD2	TRBV14	-	TGTGCCAGCAGCCAAGATCGGGCTAGCGGGGCTTTCCAAGAGACCCAGTACTTC	CASSQDRASGAFQETQYF
TRBJ2-2	-	TRBV4-1	-	TGCGCCAGCAGCCAAGATCCCTCAGGACAGTGGGGCACCGGGGAGCTGTTTTTT	CASSQDPSGQWGTGELFF
TRBJ2-7	-	TRBV6-5	few	TGTGCCAGCAGTCTAGACAGCCCACGTATGGGAAAGCAGTACTTC	CASSLDSPRMGKQYF
TRBJ1-2	TRBD1	TRBV6-4	-	TGTGCCAGCAGTGCCCAATACGGGACAGGGTTTGGCTACACCTTC	CASSAQYGTGFGYTF
TRBJ1-6	-	TRBV6-5	-	TGTGCCAGCAGCGCTAGCTCCTATAATTCACCCCTCCACTTT	CASSASSYNSPLHF
TRBJ2-1	-	TRBV28	-	TGTGCCAGCAGTGTCCCATCTAGGCCCGAAGGGCAGTTCTTC	CASSVPSRPEGQFF
TRBJ2-7	TRBD1	TRBV5-1	-	TGCGCCAGCAGCTTGGGACAGGGGGCTCGGTACGAGCAGTACTTC	CASSLGQGARYEQYF